The rows below give T cell receptor beta chains drawn from one sample of a study of shared clonotypes between healthy human individuals. TCRdb keeps only in-frame clones here, not all; method: immunoSEQ multiplex PCR. The sample consists of some 1,100,000 clones, 75% to 80% of them appearing once. The sequenced material came from memory CD4+ T cells from PBMCs. The receptors derive from a man aged 18 to 35 in good health. Some clones in this sample may be carry-over from other donors' samples. The CDR3 runs from the conserved cysteine through the conserved F or W. A D gene is named only where the DNA matches it firmly. Clone sizes are given selectively: once, few, many, or a class where the clone is expanded.

>once|TRBD2|TRBV11-2|TRBJ2-7
CASSLAPWGTRGLEQYF
TGTGCCAGCAGCTTAGCTCCCTGGGGGACTAGGGGTTTGGAGCAGTACTTC
>-|-|TRBV6-6|TRBJ1-5
CASSYGGSNQPQHF
TGTGCCAGCAGTTACGGTGGGAGCAATCAGCCCCAGCATTTT
>-|TRBD1|TRBV27|TRBJ2-7
CASSLRTGDTSYEQYF
TGTGCCAGCAGTTTACGTACAGGGGATACCTCCTACGAGCAGTACTTC
>-|-|TRBV5-1|TRBJ2-1
CASSLPISEFAYNEQFF
TGCGCCAGCAGCTTGCCAATATCGGAGTTTGCCTACAATGAGCAGTTCTTC
>-|-|TRBV19|TRBJ1-5
CASSIFSGNQPQHF
TGTGCCAGTAGTATTTTTTCAGGGAACCAGCCCCAGCATTTT
>-|-|TRBV28|TRBJ2-1
CASSDRYNEQFF
TGTGCCAGCAGTGACAGATACAATGAGCAGTTCTTC
>few|TRBD2|TRBV27|TRBJ2-7
CASSLGVAGAPYEQYF
TGTGCCAGCAGCCTCGGGGTAGCGGGAGCACCCTACGAGCAGTACTTC
>-|-|TRBV30|TRBJ2-1
CAWSVRGLFRDSNGGEQFF
TGTGCCTGGAGTGTACGGGGACTGTTCCGGGACTCAAATGGAGGTGAGCAGTTCTTC
>-|-|TRBV28|TRBJ2-3
CASSLGIAASTDTQYF
TGTGCCAGCAGTTTAGGGATAGCGGCTAGCACAGATACGCAGTATTTT
>-|-|TRBV29-1|TRBJ2-2
CSVVGENTGELFF
TGCAGCGTGGTGGGAGAGAACACCGGGGAGCTGTTTTTT
>-|TRBD2|TRBV7-2|TRBJ2-3
CASTSSGRATDTQYF
TGTGCCAGCACCAGTAGCGGGAGGGCCACAGATACGCAGTATTTT
>-|-|TRBV7-6|TRBJ2-5
CASSLVQETQYF
TGTGCCAGCAGCTTGGTCCAAGAGACCCAGTACTTC
>-|-|TRBV19|TRBJ2-3
CASSLPAGRVDTQYF
TGTGCCAGTAGTCTTCCAGCAGGTAGAGTTGATACGCAGTATTTT
>-|TRBD2|TRBV19|TRBJ2-5
CASSIFAGANLGETQYF
TGTGCCAGTAGTATCTTCGCGGGAGCAAACCTCGGAGAGACCCAGTACTTC
>-|-|TRBV29-1|TRBJ2-7
CSVEVGKGSSREQYF
TGCAGCGTTGAAGTGGGGAAGGGATCTTCGCGCGAGCAGTACTTC
>-|-|TRBV6-5|TRBJ2-2
CASSGPNTGELFF
TGTGCCAGCAGTGGACCTAACACCGGGGAGCTGTTTTTT
>few|TRBD2|TRBV29-1|TRBJ2-1
CSDTSGTKLGPFF
TGCAGCGATACTAGCGGGACTAAACTCGGCCCGTTCTTC
>-|TRBD1|TRBV5-8|TRBJ2-3
CASSFRQGGTDTQYF
TGTGCCAGCAGCTTTCGACAGGGGGGGACAGATACGCAGTATTTT
>-|TRBD1|TRBV27|TRBJ1-3
CASSRTPRQGDSGNTIYF
TGTGCCAGCAGTCGAACTCCCCGACAGGGGGACTCTGGAAACACCATATATTTT
>-|-|TRBV18|TRBJ1-2
CASSPNPEDGYTF
TGTGCCAGCTCGCCTAACCCTGAGGATGGCTACACCTTC
>-|-|TRBV7-8|TRBJ1-2
CASTLGASNYGYTF
TGTGCCAGCACCCTCGGAGCCTCTAACTATGGCTACACCTTC
>few|TRBD2|TRBV5-1|TRBJ2-7
CASSLVAAGTSRHEQYF
TGCGCCAGCAGCTTGGTGGCAGCCGGGACTAGCCGCCACGAGCAGTACTTC
>-|TRBD1|TRBV27|TRBJ2-1
CASSLRPTGKGNEQFF
TGTGCCAGCAGTCTAAGACCGACAGGGAAAGGCAATGAGCAGTTCTTC
>-|TRBD2|TRBV7-2|TRBJ2-7
CASSFGLAGYEQYF
TGTGCCAGCAGCTTTGGACTAGCGGGCTACGAGCAGTACTTC
>-|-|TRBV9|TRBJ2-1
CASSVVGTTYNEQFF
TGTGCCAGCAGCGTAGTAGGGACAACCTACAATGAGCAGTTCTTC
>-|-|TRBV5-1|TRBJ1-4
CASSLALTTNEKLFF
TGCGCCAGCAGCTTGGCTCTTACAACTAATGAAAAACTGTTTTTT
>-|-|TRBV6-5|TRBJ1-1
CASIPGGPIAEAFF
TGTGCCAGCATCCCGGGGGGCCCAATTGCTGAAGCTTTCTTT
>-|-|TRBV7-8|TRBJ1-1
CASSDRMNTEAFF
TGTGCCAGCAGCGACAGAATGAACACTGAAGCTTTCTTT
>-|-|TRBV30|TRBJ2-3
CAWSESSRTDTQYF
TGCGCCTGGAGCGAATCTAGCCGCACAGATACGCAGTATTTT
>-|-|TRBV11-2|TRBJ2-7
CASSSLRGRSYEQYF
TGTGCCAGCAGCTCACTAAGGGGTCGCTCCTACGAGCAGTACTTC
>few|TRBD1|TRBV9|TRBJ2-7
CASSTRDSYEQYF
TGTGCCAGCAGCACCCGGGACAGCTACGAGCAGTACTTC
>-|-|TRBV4-2|TRBJ1-6
CASSSQGANSPLHF
TGTGCCAGCAGCTCACAGGGTGCGAATTCACCCCTCCACTTT
>few|-|TRBV5-1|TRBJ1-1
CASSASGTNTEAFF
TGCGCCAGCAGCGCCTCGGGGACTAACACTGAAGCTTTCTTT
>-|TRBD2|TRBV30|TRBJ2-2
CAWRGLAGANTGELFF
TGTGCCTGGAGGGGACTAGCGGGAGCGAACACCGGGGAGCTGTTTTTT
>-|-|TRBV6-1|TRBJ1-1
CASSQMGARTEAFF
TGTGCCAGCAGTCAAATGGGTGCCCGCACTGAAGCTTTCTTT
>many|-|TRBV13|TRBJ2-7
CASTIIGAYEQYF
TGTGCCAGCACCATTATTGGGGCCTACGAGCAGTACTTC
>-|TRBD1|TRBV18|TRBJ2-2
CASGEQGFTGELFF
TGTGCCAGCGGGGAACAGGGGTTCACCGGGGAGCTGTTTTTT
>-|TRBD2|TRBV4-2|TRBJ2-7
CASSQLADYYEQYF
TGTGCCAGCAGCCAACTAGCGGATTACTACGAGCAGTACTTC
>-|-|TRBV7-9|TRBJ1-2
CASSFPGVNGYTF
TGTGCCAGCAGCTTCCCAGGGGTTAATGGCTACACCTTC
>-|-|TRBV28|TRBJ1-1
CASSFAQRWTEAFF
TGTGCCAGCAGTTTCGCACAAAGGTGGACTGAAGCTTTCTTT
>-|-|TRBV5-4|TRBJ2-2
CASSLQGIGTGELFF
TGTGCCAGCAGCCTCCAGGGGATAGGGACCGGGGAGCTGTTTTTT
>-|TRBD1|TRBV28|TRBJ1-5
CASSSPLDRERNQPQHF
TGTGCCAGCAGTTCCCCTCTAGACAGGGAACGGAATCAGCCCCAGCATTTT